A single T cell receptor (beta chain) is shown here with its context. V was cut by 0 bases and J by 2 bases, with 7 bases left in between. The CDR3 has 14 residues. From germline, CDR1 is SGHRS and CDR2 YFSETQ. Some clones are missing from TCRdb's copy, which holds only in-frame ones; the method was immunoSEQ multiplex PCR. This table holds tens of thousands of clones, around 84% found once. This sample is part of a study of T cell responses to AZD1222 COVID-19 vaccine. The input for sequencing was peripheral blood, taken on day 0 of AZD1222 vaccination. This chain joins TRBV5-1 and TRBJ2-3, with D maybe TRBD1 (6 bases). The clonotype originates from an adult in good health. Written as DNA, the CDR3 is TGCGCCAGCAGCTTGGGACAGGACACAGATACGCAGTATTTT. Translation: CASSLGQDTDTQYF. The full variable domain, with the rest looked up from reference TRBV5-1 and TRBJ2-3, is KAGVTQTPRYLIKTRGQQVTLSCSPISGHRSVSWYQQTPGQGLQFLFEYFSETQRNKGNFPGRFSGRQFSNSRSEMNVSTLELGDSALYLCASSLGQDTDTQYFGPGTRLTVL.